Included here is one T cell receptor (beta chain) sequence, with context. What it binds is not known. The CDR3 extends over 16 amino acids. Trimming shortened V by 0 bases and J by 2 bases, and 11 bases separated the two germline ends. CDR1 and CDR2 (germline): SGDLS, YYNGEE. Here immunoSEQ multiplex PCR was the method, and the copy in TCRdb shows in-frame clones only, minus some. The sample consists of some 150,000 clones, roughly 88% of them appearing once. The data stem from a study of T cell responses to AZD1222 COVID-19 vaccine. Study-level information: Second-dose schedules of about 4 or about 12 weeks were combined. General study findings and limits: After two AZD1222 doses, spike-specific TCR breadth and depth rose versus day 0. Vaccine-associated CD4 TCRs spanned spike, dominant at 160-218 and 743-854.

This TCR was sampled from an adult in good health. The sample consisted of peripheral blood, taken on day 0 of AZD1222 vaccination. The chain links TRBV9 to TRBJ2-2; tentatively, D is TRBD1 or TRBD2 (6 bases each). Here the CDR3 reads CASSVVWGANTGELFF. In DNA form, the CDR3 reads TGTGCCAGCAGCGTAGTTTGGGGGGCAAACACCGGGGAGCTGTTTTTT.